Listed below are T cell receptor beta chains from one sample, sequenced in a study of cytomegalovirus exposure and HLA in healthy donors. Only in-frame clones appear in the TCRdb table, and some are missing; sequencing was by immunoSEQ multiplex PCR. Of a few hundred thousand clones in the sample, over 65% are singletons; the top ten hold roughly 16%. The material sequenced was PBMCs. All receptors come from a man in his forties in good health and CMV-seronegative. CDR3s include the opening cysteine and the closing phenylalanine or tryptophan. D genes are given only for firm matches. Where a row states a size, it is once, few, many or the class of an expanded clone; other rows omit it.

V gene	J gene	clone size	D gene	CDR3 DNA	CDR3 protein
TRBV4-1	TRBJ2-2	.	TRBD1	TGCGCCAGCAGCCAAAAAGGTAGGGGGCCTACCGGGGAGCTGTTTTTT	CASSQKGRGPTGELFF
TRBV4-3	TRBJ1-1	.	.	TGCGCCAGCAGCCAAGCCGCCACGGTGAGGATGAACACTGAAGCTTTCTTT	CASSQAATVRMNTEAFF
TRBV7-3	TRBJ2-2	.	.	TGTGCCAGCGGCGGCGGATCGAACACCGGGGAGCTGTTTTTT	CASGGGSNTGELFF
TRBV7-9	TRBJ2-7	.	TRBD2	TGTGCCAGCAGCTTAGAACTAGCGGACGAGCAGTACTTC	CASSLELADEQYF
TRBV10-3	TRBJ1-3	.	TRBD1	TGTGCCATCAGGACAGGGTTTGAGGGAAACACCATATATTTT	CAIRTGFEGNTIYF
TRBV5-6	TRBJ1-1	.	TRBD1	TGTGCCAGCAGCTTGAGGGGGCTCGGCACTGAAGCTTTCTTT	CASSLRGLGTEAFF
TRBV5-6	TRBJ1-1	.	.	TGTGCCAGCAGCTTGGTTGCTTCAGGGAACACTGAAGCTTTCTTT	CASSLVASGNTEAFF
TRBV7-9	TRBJ2-1	.	TRBD1	TGTGCCAGCAGCCCCCGGGACAGGGAACTAAATGAGCAGTTCTTC	CASSPRDRELNEQFF
TRBV19	TRBJ1-1	.	.	TGTGCCAGTAGTATGGGGAGGGGAACTGAAGCTTTCTTT	CASSMGRGTEAFF
TRBV4-1	TRBJ2-2	.	.	TGCGCCAGCAGCCAAGAATCTTTCGGGGAGCTGTTTTTT	CASSQESFGELFF
TRBV18	TRBJ2-3	.	TRBD2	TGTGCCAGCTCACCGTCTAGCGGGAGGACCCAAGGGAAGCAGTATTTT	CASSPSSGRTQGKQYF
TRBV18	TRBJ1-2	.	.	TGTGCCAGCTCACCTAGAACGTATGGCTACACCTTC	CASSPRTYGYTF
TRBV5-5	TRBJ2-1	.	.	TGTGCCAGCAGCTTGGGGCTAGCTGGCAATGAGCAGTTCTTC	CASSLGLAGNEQFF
TRBV9	TRBJ1-1	.	.	TGTGCCAGCAGCGTAGATGGGCCATCGGGGTCAGCTTTCTTT	CASSVDGPSGSAFF
TRBV4-3	TRBJ2-3	.	.	TGCGCCAGCAGCCCCTCGGGGAAGTCAACAGATACGCAGTATTTT	CASSPSGKSTDTQYF
TRBV9	TRBJ2-1	.	.	TGTGCCAGCAGCGCCGGGTCAGCCGGGTATTCCAATGAGCAGTTCTTC	CASSAGSAGYSNEQFF
TRBV29-1	TRBJ1-5	.	TRBD1	TGCAGCGTTGGGACAGGGGGCGGGCAGCCCCAGCATTTT	CSVGTGGGQPQHF
TRBV6-5	TRBJ2-7	.	TRBD1	TGTGCCAGCAGCCCGGGACAGAAATACGAGCAGTACTTC	CASSPGQKYEQYF
TRBV4-1	TRBJ1-1	.	TRBD1	TGCGCCAGCAGCCACCCGAGGACAGGCCAAGGCGGGACTGAAGCTTTCTTT	CASSHPRTGQGGTEAFF
TRBV18	TRBJ1-2	.	.	TGTGCCAGCTCACCTAAGTCCGACAGCCCTGCCTATGGCTACACCTTC	CASSPKSDSPAYGYTF
TRBV10-3	TRBJ1-1	.	TRBD1	TGTGCCATCACCCTGGGACAGAGCACTGAAGCTTTCTTT	CAITLGQSTEAFF
TRBV27	TRBJ2-1	.	TRBD1	TGTGCCAGCAGTTCCGGGACAGGCGCCTACAATGAGCAGTTCTTC	CASSSGTGAYNEQFF
TRBV5-1	TRBJ2-3	.	TRBD1	TGCGCCAGCAGCTTGGAGGGACAGCCGAGCACAGATACGCAGTATTTT	CASSLEGQPSTDTQYF
TRBV6-6	TRBJ2-7	.	TRBD2	TGTGCCAGCAGTCCGGGGGGGACCAAACGGTACGAGCAGTACTTC	CASSPGGTKRYEQYF
TRBV6-5	TRBJ2-5	.	.	TGTGCCAGCAGTTCCCTACAGGGACCAGAGACCCAGTACTTC	CASSSLQGPETQYF
TRBV11-2	TRBJ1-1	.	TRBD1	TGTGCCAGCAGCTTAACAGGGGGCTCGGTCGGCACTGAAGCTTTCTTT	CASSLTGGSVGTEAFF
TRBV4-3	TRBJ1-1	.	TRBD1	TGCGCCAGCAGCTACCGACAGGGGAACACTGAAGCTTTCTTT	CASSYRQGNTEAFF
TRBV18	TRBJ2-5	.	.	TGTGCCAGCTCACCAGAGGCCGGACAAAGGATGTACTTC	CASSPEAGQRMYF
TRBV11-3	TRBJ2-1	.	.	TGTGCCAGCAGCTTAGATCAACGGGGTATGAACTACAATGAGCAGTTCTTC	CASSLDQRGMNYNEQFF
TRBV27	TRBJ1-1	.	TRBD1	TGTGCCAGCAGTTCGAGGACAGGGGACACTGAAGCTTTCTTT	CASSSRTGDTEAFF
TRBV7-6	TRBJ2-6	.	.	TGTGCCAGCAGCTTAGCACGACAAGGCTCTGGGGCCAACGTCCTGACTTTC	CASSLARQGSGANVLTF
TRBV6-1	TRBJ1-5	once	TRBD1	TGTGCCAGCAGTGACAACAGGGGGAGGCAGCCCCAGCATTTT	CASSDNRGRQPQHF
TRBV5-6	TRBJ2-3	.	TRBD2	TGTGCCAGCAGCATAGCGGGAGGGCCCACCGATACGCAGTATTTT	CASSIAGGPTDTQYF
TRBV9	TRBJ2-7	.	.	TGTGCCAGCAGCACCGGGGACTACGAGCAGTACTTC	CASSTGDYEQYF
TRBV5-6	TRBJ2-2	.	.	TGTGCCAGCAGCCTGGGACACTTCAACCGGGAGCTGTTTTTT	CASSLGHFNRELFF
TRBV28	TRBJ1-4	.	TRBD1	TGTGCCAGCAGTTTATTCCCACAGGGGGGGAATGAAAAACTGTTTTTT	CASSLFPQGGNEKLFF
TRBV15	TRBJ1-2	.	.	TGTGCCACCAGCAGAGATATCGGCAGCGTTAACTATGGCTACACCTTC	CATSRDIGSVNYGYTF
TRBV28	TRBJ2-4	few	.	TGTGCCAGCGCCTCAGGTTTGGCCAAAAACATTCAGTACTTC	CASASGLAKNIQYF
TRBV21-1	TRBJ2-7	once	.	TGTGCCAGCAGCAAAGGGGACAGGGGGAACTACGAGCAGTACTTC	CASSKGDRGNYEQYF
TRBV5-1	TRBJ2-7	few	TRBD2	TGCGCCAGCAGCTTGGATCTAGCGGCCCCCGAGCAGTACTTC	CASSLDLAAPEQYF
TRBV5-1	TRBJ2-1	.	TRBD1	TGCGCCAGCAGCTTGGCCCCGACGGGACAGAACAATGAGCAGTTCTTC	CASSLAPTGQNNEQFF
TRBV5-4	TRBJ2-1	.	TRBD2	TGTGCCAGCAGCCGGACTAGCGCGACCTACAATGAGCAGTTCTTC	CASSRTSATYNEQFF
TRBV12-5	TRBJ1-1	.	.	TGTGCTAGTGGTTTGCCTGGGACATTCAACACTGAAGCTTTCTTT	CASGLPGTFNTEAFF
TRBV27	TRBJ2-7	.	TRBD2	TGTGCCAGCAGTTTCGGACTAGCGGGATACGAGCAGTACTTC	CASSFGLAGYEQYF
TRBV4-1	TRBJ2-2	.	TRBD2	TGCGCCAGCAGCCAGGCACTAGCGGGGGGGCGCACCGGGGAGCTGTTTTTT	CASSQALAGGRTGELFF
TRBV7-2	TRBJ2-2	.	TRBD1	TGTGCCAGCTCTCGACAGGGGGCCTCCGGGGAGCTGTTTTTT	CASSRQGASGELFF
TRBV9	TRBJ2-2	.	.	TGTGCCAGCAGCGGCTCCGGAGCCGGGGAGCTGTTTTTT	CASSGSGAGELFF
TRBV5-1	TRBJ1-1	few	TRBD1	TGCGCCAGCAGCGGGACAGGGATGAACACTGAAGCTTTCTTT	CASSGTGMNTEAFF
TRBV6-6	TRBJ1-1	.	.	TGTGCCAGCAGTGACCAGGGTAGGGAAGCTTTCTTT	CASSDQGREAFF
TRBV9	TRBJ2-7	.	TRBD2	TGTGCCAGCAGCCGGACTAGCGGGAGTTACGAGCAGTACTTC	CASSRTSGSYEQYF
TRBV6-5	TRBJ1-5	.	TRBD1	TGTGCCAGCAGAGACAGGGGAAACGGGGCCCAGCATTTT	CASRDRGNGAQHF
TRBV7-3	TRBJ2-6	.	TRBD1	TGTGCCAGCAGCCCCGGACAGGGCAACGTCCTGACTTTC	CASSPGQGNVLTF
TRBV19	TRBJ2-1	.	.	TGTGCCAGTAGTATAGGTACTAGCAACGAGCAGTTCTTC	CASSIGTSNEQFF